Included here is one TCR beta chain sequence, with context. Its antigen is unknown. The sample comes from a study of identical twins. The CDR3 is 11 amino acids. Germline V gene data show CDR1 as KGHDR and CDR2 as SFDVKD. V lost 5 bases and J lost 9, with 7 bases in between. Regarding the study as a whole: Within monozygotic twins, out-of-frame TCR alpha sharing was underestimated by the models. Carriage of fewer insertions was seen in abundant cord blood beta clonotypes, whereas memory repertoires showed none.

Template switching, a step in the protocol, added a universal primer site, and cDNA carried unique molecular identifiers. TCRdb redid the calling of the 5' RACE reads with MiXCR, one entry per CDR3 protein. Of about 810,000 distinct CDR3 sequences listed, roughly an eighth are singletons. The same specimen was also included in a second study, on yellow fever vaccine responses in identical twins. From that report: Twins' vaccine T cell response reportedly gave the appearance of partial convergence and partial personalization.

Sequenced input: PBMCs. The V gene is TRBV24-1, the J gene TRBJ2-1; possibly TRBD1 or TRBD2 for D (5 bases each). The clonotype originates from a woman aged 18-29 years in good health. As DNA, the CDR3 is TGTGCCACCAGTGTAGGGACTGAGCAGTTCTTC. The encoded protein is CATSVGTEQFF.